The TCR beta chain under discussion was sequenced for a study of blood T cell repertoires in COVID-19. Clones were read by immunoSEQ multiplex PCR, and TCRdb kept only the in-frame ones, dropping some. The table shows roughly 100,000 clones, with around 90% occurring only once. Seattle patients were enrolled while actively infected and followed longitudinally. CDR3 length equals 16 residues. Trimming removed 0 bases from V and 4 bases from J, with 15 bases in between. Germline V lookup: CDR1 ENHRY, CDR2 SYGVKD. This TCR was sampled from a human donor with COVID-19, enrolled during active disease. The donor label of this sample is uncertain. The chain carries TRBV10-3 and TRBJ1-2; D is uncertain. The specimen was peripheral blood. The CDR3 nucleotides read TGTGCCATCAGTGAGTCGGCCGGACTCGTGGGCTATGGCTACACCTTC. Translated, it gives CAISESAGLVGYGYTF.